A selection of T cell receptor beta chains follows, all from one sample in a study of blood T cell repertoires in COVID-19. TCRdb's copy holds only in-frame clones and misses some; the assay was immunoSEQ multiplex PCR. Found here are about 280,000 clones, approximately 90% of them singletons; the top ten hold less than 3%. The sequencing sample was made of peripheral blood. Receptor source: a woman aged 25 to 39 with active or convalescent COVID-19. CDR3s include the opening cysteine and the closing phenylalanine or tryptophan. A D gene is named only where the DNA matches it firmly. A row's size may be missing; if present it is once, few, many or a size class.

d_gene | j_gene | v_gene | abundance | CDR3nt | CDR3aa
NA | TRBJ1-6 | TRBV6-5 | NA | TGTGCCAGCAGTTACTCTTCCGGGTCCTATAATTCACCCCTCCACTTT | CASSYSSGSYNSPLHF
NA | TRBJ2-6 | TRBV19 | once | TGTGCCAGTAGTACCTGGACAGCCTCTGGGGCCAACGTCCTGACTTTC | CASSTWTASGANVLTF
TRBD2 | TRBJ2-1 | TRBV10-3 | NA | TGTGCCATCAGGAAGACTAGCGGGGGTAACAATGAGCAGTTCTTC | CAIRKTSGGNNEQFF
NA | TRBJ2-1 | TRBV27 | NA | TGTGCCAGCCATAGGGGGAGCTCCTACAATGAGCAGTTCTTC | CASHRGSSYNEQFF
NA | TRBJ2-5 | TRBV3-1/TRBV3-2 | NA | TGTGCCAGCAGCCGTACTTGGGAGACCCAGTACTTC | CASSRTWETQYF
NA | TRBJ1-1 | TRBV9 | few | TGTGCCAGCAGCGTAGGGGGGGTGAACACTGAAGCTTTCTTT | CASSVGGVNTEAFF
NA | TRBJ1-6 | TRBV3-1/TRBV3-2 | NA | TGTGCCAGCAGCAGGGGGAATTCACCCCTCCACTTT | CASSRGNSPLHF
NA | TRBJ2-7 | TRBV18 | NA | TGTGCCAGCTCACCCCTCCCGGTAGGGGGATCCTACGAGCAGTACTTC | CASSPLPVGGSYEQYF
TRBD1 | TRBJ1-5 | TRBV19 | NA | TGTGCCAGTATCGCTACAGGGGGACCTAATCAGCCCCAGCATTTT | CASIATGGPNQPQHF
NA | TRBJ1-1 | TRBV10-3 | NA | TGTGCCACCACCCCTGCGCGGGAGAGCACTGAAGCTTTCTTT | CATTPARESTEAFF
NA | TRBJ2-1 | TRBV24-1 | NA | TGTGCCACCAGTGATTTGCGGGGGAATGAGCAGTTCTTC | CATSDLRGNEQFF
TRBD1 | TRBJ2-7 | TRBV7-9 | NA | TGTGCCAGCAGCTTTGGGCGGGGACAGGAGACCTACGAGCAGTACTTC | CASSFGRGQETYEQYF
NA | TRBJ1-6 | TRBV27 | NA | TGTGCCAGCAGTTTATCGTACTCCTATAATTCACCCCTCCACTTT | CASSLSYSYNSPLHF
TRBD1 | TRBJ1-2 | TRBV6-4 | few | TGTGCCAGCAGTCCACAGGGGGCCACTAACTATGGCTACACCTTC | CASSPQGATNYGYTF
NA | TRBJ1-6 | TRBV14 | NA | TGTGCCAGCAGCCAAAAAGGCCTCCTAGGGAGTTCACCCCTCCACTTT | CASSQKGLLGSSPLHF
TRBD1 | TRBJ1-2 | TRBV27 | NA | TGTGCCAGCAGTCGCACGACAGGGACCTATGGCTACACCTTC | CASSRTTGTYGYTF
NA | TRBJ2-7 | TRBV15 | NA | TGTGCCACCAGCAGAGATCCGGTTGGCCCGGGGGAGCAGTACTTC | CATSRDPVGPGEQYF
NA | TRBJ1-1 | TRBV19 | NA | TGTGCCAGTAGTATAGGAGGGTTGAACACTGAAGCTTTCTTT | CASSIGGLNTEAFF
TRBD1 | TRBJ1-1 | TRBV5-5 | NA | TGTGCCAGCAGCCCTACAGGGGGCGCGAAGTCTACTGAAGCTTTCTTT | CASSPTGGAKSTEAFF
NA | TRBJ1-2 | TRBV6-5 | NA | TGTGCCAGCAGAGACACCACCTATGGCTACACCTTC | CASRDTTYGYTF
TRBD2 | TRBJ2-7 | TRBV28 | NA | TGTGCCAGCAGTATATCCGGGGGGGCCCACGAGCAGTACTTC | CASSISGGAHEQYF
NA | TRBJ1-1 | TRBV6-2/TRBV6-3 | few | TGTGCCAGCAGTTTATCAGTGAACACTGAAGCTTTCTTT | CASSLSVNTEAFF
TRBD1 | TRBJ1-2 | TRBV29-1 | once | TGCAGCGTTGGAAGGGGACGGACAGGGGCCCTCCTAGGTGGCTACACCTTC | CSVGRGRTGALLGGYTF
NA | TRBJ2-1 | TRBV9 | NA | TGTGCCAGTGCGCCAAGCTCCCTACCGAATGAGCAGTTCTTC | CASAPSSLPNEQFF
NA | TRBJ2-7 | TRBV20-1 | once | TGCAGTGCTCCGGACAGATACGAGCAGTACTTC | CSAPDRYEQYF
TRBD1 | TRBJ1-4 | TRBV6-5 | NA | TGTGCCAGCCGGGCCAGACAGGGTCTACTTTTT | CASRARQGLLF
TRBD1 | TRBJ1-6 | TRBV18 | NA | TGTGCCAGCTCATCCAAGGGACAGGGGTCTTCACCCCTCCACTTT | CASSSKGQGSSPLHF
TRBD1 | TRBJ2-3 | TRBV7-9 | NA | TGTGCCAGCAGCTTATTCCAGGGGGCAACAGATACGCAGTATTTT | CASSLFQGATDTQYF
NA | TRBJ1-2 | TRBV28 | NA | TGTGCCAGCCTTTCCGGGGGGGATGGCTATGGCTACACCTTC | CASLSGGDGYGYTF
NA | TRBJ1-6 | TRBV7-2 | NA | TGTGCCAGCAGCCCCCGGGGCTCCTATAATTCACCCCTCCACTTT | CASSPRGSYNSPLHF
NA | TRBJ2-7 | TRBV5-1 | few | TGCGCCAGCAGCTTGGAAATATCCTACGAGCAGTACTTC | CASSLEISYEQYF
TRBD1 | TRBJ2-1 | TRBV4-3 | NA | TGCGCCAGCAGCCAAGTATGGGACAGGGCCTACAATGAGCAGTTCTTC | CASSQVWDRAYNEQFF
NA | TRBJ1-4 | TRBV24-1 | NA | TGTGCCACCAGTGACCCACAGGCGCGAAAACTGTTTTTT | CATSDPQARKLFF
NA | TRBJ1-1 | TRBV2 | NA | TGTGCCAGCAGTGAAGAGGGGTCCTGGGGCACTGAAGCTTTCTTT | CASSEEGSWGTEAFF
TRBD1 | TRBJ2-3 | TRBV6-4 | medium-sized | TGTGCCAGCAGTGACTCGACAGGGGGCCCAGATACGCAGTATTTT | CASSDSTGGPDTQYF
NA | TRBJ1-3 | TRBV3-1/TRBV3-2 | NA | TGTGCCAGCAGCCAAGGTGGTGGGGCCCGCGCTGGAAACACCATATATTTT | CASSQGGGARAGNTIYF
NA | TRBJ1-5 | TRBV9 | NA | TGTGCCAGCAGCGGCAGCGATAGCAATCAGCCCCAGCATTTT | CASSGSDSNQPQHF
TRBD1 | TRBJ1-2 | TRBV9 | NA | TGTGCCAGCAGCTTGGGACAGGGCCTAACTAACTATGGCTACACCTTC | CASSLGQGLTNYGYTF
NA | TRBJ2-3 | TRBV5-4 | NA | TGTGCCAGCAGCTCCACTAGCTCGATTAGCACAGATACGCAGTATTTT | CASSSTSSISTDTQYF
NA | TRBJ2-3 | TRBV21-1 | NA | TGTGCCAGCAGCAAGGGGGGGATAACAGATACGCAGTATTTT | CASSKGGITDTQYF
TRBD1 | TRBJ1-5 | TRBV18 | NA | TGTGCCAGCTCACCTCAGGGGGGCAATCAGCCCCAGCATTTT | CASSPQGGNQPQHF
TRBD1 | TRBJ1-6 | TRBV30 | once | TGTGCCTGGACAACTGACAGGGCTATCAATAATTCACCCCTCCACTTT | CAWTTDRAINNSPLHF
NA | TRBJ2-6 | TRBV2 | NA | TGTGCCAGCAGTGAAATGGGGAGAGGGGCCAACGTCCTGACTTTC | CASSEMGRGANVLTF
NA | TRBJ2-3 | TRBV19 | NA | TGTGCCAGCAGGACAGACATCTTCAGCACAGATACGCAGTATTTT | CASRTDIFSTDTQYF